Sequencing of this TCR beta chain was carried out in a study of neurological immune-mediated disorders. Turning to this clonotype: Its antigen is unidentified.

Findings and caveats of the study: In HTLV-1-associated myelopathy, TCR clonal expansion was greatest, and in multiple sclerosis it was least, below healthy controls. Because no CDR3 amino acid sequences were shared across subjects by expanded clones, private repertoires were suggested in all groups.

Specified time point: longitudinal time-point 1 (baseline). The unsorted libraries were generated from a total of 2 million PBMCs, which had been stored in RNAlater at -80 C. TCRdb ran MiXCR on the 5' RACE reads and lists one entry per CDR3 protein. The sample shows over 55,000 distinct CDR3 sequences, around 11% of them seen only once. V was clipped by 7 bases and J by 4 bases, with 16 bases between them. CDR1 and CDR2 from the germline V gene are SGHTA and FQGNSA. The CDR3 consists of 15 residues. The sequence came from a male donor with HTLV-1-associated myelopathy (HAM/TSP). V gene TRBV7-2 combines with J gene TRBJ1-4; weak D call: TRBD1 (6 bases). Sequencing was carried out using PBMCs. CDR3 amino acids: CASTEGGTYNEKLFF. The DNA of the CDR3 is TGTGCCAGCACCGAGGGGGGGACCTATAATGAAAAACTGTTTTTT.